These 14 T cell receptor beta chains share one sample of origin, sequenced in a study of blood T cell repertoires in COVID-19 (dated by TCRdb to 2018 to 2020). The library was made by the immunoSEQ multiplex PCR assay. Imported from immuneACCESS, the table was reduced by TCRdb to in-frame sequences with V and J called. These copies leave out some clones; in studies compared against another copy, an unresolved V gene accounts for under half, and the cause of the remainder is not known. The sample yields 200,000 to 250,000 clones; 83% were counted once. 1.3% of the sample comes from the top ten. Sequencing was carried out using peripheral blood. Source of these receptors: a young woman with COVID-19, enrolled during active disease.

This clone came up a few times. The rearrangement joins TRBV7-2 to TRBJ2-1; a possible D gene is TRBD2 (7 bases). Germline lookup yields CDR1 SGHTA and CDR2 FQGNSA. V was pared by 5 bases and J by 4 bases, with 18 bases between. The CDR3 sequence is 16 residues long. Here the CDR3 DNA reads TGTGCCAGCAGCAAAGGGGGGTCTAGCGGATACAATGAGCAGTTCTTC. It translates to CASSKGGSSGYNEQFF. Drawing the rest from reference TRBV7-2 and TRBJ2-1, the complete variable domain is GAGVSQSPSNKVTEKGKDVELRCDPISGHTALYWYRQSLGQGLEFLIYFQGNSAPDKSGLPSDRFSAERTGGSVSTLTIQRTQQEDSAVYLCASSKGGSSGYNEQFFGPGTRLTVL.

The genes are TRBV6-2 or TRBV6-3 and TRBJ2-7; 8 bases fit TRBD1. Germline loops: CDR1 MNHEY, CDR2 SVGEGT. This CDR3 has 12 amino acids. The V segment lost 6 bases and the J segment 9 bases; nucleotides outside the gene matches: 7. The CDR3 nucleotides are TGTGCCAGCAGCCCGAGACAGGGGAGGCAGTACTTC. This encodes CASSPRQGRQYF.

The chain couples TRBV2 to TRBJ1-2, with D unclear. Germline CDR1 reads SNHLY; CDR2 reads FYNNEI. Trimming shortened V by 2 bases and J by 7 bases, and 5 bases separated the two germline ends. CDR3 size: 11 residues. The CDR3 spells CASSELVGYTF. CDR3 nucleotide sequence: TGTGCCAGCAGTGAATTAGTTGGCTACACCTTC.

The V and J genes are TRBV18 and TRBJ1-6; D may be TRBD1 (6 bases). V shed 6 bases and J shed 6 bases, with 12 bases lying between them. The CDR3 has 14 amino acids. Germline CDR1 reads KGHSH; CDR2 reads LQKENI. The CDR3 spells CASSLKQGNSPLHF. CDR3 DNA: TGTGCCAGCTCCCTGAAACAGGGTAATTCACCCCTCCACTTT.

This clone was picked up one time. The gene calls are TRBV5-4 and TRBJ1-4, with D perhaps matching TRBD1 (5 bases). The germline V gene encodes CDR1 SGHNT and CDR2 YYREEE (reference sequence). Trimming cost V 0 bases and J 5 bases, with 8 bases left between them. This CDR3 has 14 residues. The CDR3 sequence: CASSLAGGNEKLFF. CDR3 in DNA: TGTGCCAGCAGCTTGGCGGGGGGGAATGAAAAACTGTTTTTT.

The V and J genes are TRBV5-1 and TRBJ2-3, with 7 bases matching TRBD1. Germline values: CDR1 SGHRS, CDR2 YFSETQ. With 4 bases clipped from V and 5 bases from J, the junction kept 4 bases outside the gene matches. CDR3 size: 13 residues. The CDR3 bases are TGCGCCAGCAGCAGGGGGCACGGAGATACGCAGTATTTT. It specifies CASSRGHGDTQYF.

The CDR3 region is CASSLGPRDNEQFF. CDR3 DNA sequence: TGTGCCAGCAGTCTGGGCCCTCGAGACAATGAGCAGTTCTTC. J is TRBJ2-1 and V is TRBV27, with D hard to call. This CDR3 has 14 amino acids. Trimming took 5 bases from V and 5 from J, leaving 13 bases between them. Germline V gene sequence: CDR1 MNHEY, CDR2 SMNVEV (reference sequence).

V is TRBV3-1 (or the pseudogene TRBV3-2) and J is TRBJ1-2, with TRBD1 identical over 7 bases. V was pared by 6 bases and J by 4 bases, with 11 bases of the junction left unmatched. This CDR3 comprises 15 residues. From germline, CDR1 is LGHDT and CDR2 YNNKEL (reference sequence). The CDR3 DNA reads TGTGCCAGCAGTCGGACAGGACTCGCCGCCTATGGCTACACCTTC. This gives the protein CASSRTGLAAYGYTF.

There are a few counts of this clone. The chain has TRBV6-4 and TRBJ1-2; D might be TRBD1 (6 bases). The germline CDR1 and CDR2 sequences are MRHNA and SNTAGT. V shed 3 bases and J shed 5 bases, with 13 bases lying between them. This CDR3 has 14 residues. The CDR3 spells CASSEQQGQYGYTF. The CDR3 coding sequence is TGTGCCAGCAGTGAGCAACAGGGACAATATGGCTACACCTTC.

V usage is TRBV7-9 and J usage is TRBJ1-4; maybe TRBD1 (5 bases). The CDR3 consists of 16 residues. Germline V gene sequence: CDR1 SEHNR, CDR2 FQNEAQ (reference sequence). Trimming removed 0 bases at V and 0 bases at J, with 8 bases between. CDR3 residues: CASSLAGGATNEKLFF. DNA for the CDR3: TGTGCCAGCAGCTTAGCCGGGGGAGCAACTAATGAAAAACTGTTTTTT.

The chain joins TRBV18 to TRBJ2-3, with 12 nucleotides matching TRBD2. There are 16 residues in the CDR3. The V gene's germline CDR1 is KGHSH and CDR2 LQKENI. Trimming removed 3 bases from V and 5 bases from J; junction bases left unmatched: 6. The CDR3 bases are TGTGCCAGCTCACCGCCCCTAGCGGGGGGGAAAGATACGCAGTATTTT. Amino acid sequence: CASSPPLAGGKDTQYF.

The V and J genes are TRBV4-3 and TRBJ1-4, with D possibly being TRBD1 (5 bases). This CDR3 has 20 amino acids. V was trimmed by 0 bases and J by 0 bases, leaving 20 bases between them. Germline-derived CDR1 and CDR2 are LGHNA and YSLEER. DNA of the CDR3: TGCGCCAGCAGCCAAGAGGCAGGGCCTTCCCGCGGCACAACTAATGAAAAACTGTTTTTT. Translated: CASSQEAGPSRGTTNEKLFF.

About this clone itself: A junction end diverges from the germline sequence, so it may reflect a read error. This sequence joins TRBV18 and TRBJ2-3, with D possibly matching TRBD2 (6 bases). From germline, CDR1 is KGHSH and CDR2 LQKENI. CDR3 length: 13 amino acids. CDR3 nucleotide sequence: TGTGCCACCTCAAGGTGGGGAGGAGATACGCAGTATTTT. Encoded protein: CATSRWGGDTQYF.

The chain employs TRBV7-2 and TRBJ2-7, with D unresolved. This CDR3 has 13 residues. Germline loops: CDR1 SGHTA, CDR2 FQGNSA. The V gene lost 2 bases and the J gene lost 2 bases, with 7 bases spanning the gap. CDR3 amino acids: CASSLITAYEQYF. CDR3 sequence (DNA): TGTGCCAGCAGCTTAATAACGGCCTACGAGCAGTACTTC.